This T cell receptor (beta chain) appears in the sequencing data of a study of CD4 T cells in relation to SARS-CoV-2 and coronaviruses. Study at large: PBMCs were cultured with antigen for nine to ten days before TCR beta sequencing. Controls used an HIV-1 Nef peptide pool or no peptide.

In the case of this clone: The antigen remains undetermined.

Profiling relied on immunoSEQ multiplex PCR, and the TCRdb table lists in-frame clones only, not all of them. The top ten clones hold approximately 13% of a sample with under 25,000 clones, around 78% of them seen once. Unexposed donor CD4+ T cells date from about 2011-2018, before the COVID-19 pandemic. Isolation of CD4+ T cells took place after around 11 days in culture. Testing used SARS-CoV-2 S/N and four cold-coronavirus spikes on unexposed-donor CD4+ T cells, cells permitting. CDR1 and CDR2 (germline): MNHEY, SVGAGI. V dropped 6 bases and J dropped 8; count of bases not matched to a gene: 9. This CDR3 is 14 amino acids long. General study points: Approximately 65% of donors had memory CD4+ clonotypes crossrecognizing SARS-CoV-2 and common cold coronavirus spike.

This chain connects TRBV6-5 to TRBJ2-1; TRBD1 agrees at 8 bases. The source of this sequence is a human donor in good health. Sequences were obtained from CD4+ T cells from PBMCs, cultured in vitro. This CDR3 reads CASSIIDRGYEQFF. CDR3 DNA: TGTGCCAGCAGCATTATTGACAGGGGCTATGAGCAGTTCTTC.